The rows below give T cell receptor beta chains drawn from one sample of a study of human T cells and chemical hapten exposure. From the RACE reads, TCRdb called clonotypes with MiXCR, one entry per CDR3 protein. The sample lists more than 150,000 distinct CDR3 sequences, about 31% occurring once. Sequencing used whole blood, obtained in connection with sensitization to the hapten diphenylcyclopropenone (DPC). Receptors originate from a woman aged 25 to 39 with alopecia areata. Some clones in this sample may be carry-over from other donors' samples. The CDR3 runs from the conserved cysteine through the conserved F or W. The D gene is left open where the match is weak. Size values are once, few and many counts, or a class for expanded clones, and some rows have none.

CDR3nt	CDR3aa	abundance	j_gene	v_gene	d_gene
TGTGCCAGCTCACCCACCGGGACAGCCCATCAGCCCCAGCATTTT	CASSPTGTAHQPQHF	few	TRBJ1-5	TRBV18	TRBD1
TGTGCCACCAGCAGAGGTGGCGGGGGCGCCTACGAGCAGTACTTC	CATSRGGGGAYEQYF	-	TRBJ2-7	TRBV15	-
TGTGCCAGCTCCCAACGAAATATACGACAGGGTGGCGATGAGCAGTTCTTC	CASSQRNIRQGGDEQFF	-	TRBJ2-1	TRBV18	TRBD1
TGTGCCAGCAGTTTATCTGTCGGGACAGGGAGGGTGAACACTGAAGCTTTCTTT	CASSLSVGTGRVNTEAFF	-	TRBJ1-1	TRBV27	TRBD1
TGCGCCAGCAGCTTACGGGGACAGGGGGCTGCGGGTGAAGCTTTCTTT	CASSLRGQGAAGEAFF	-	TRBJ1-1	TRBV5-1	TRBD1
TGTGCCAGCAGCCACGGGGCTAGCGGGGGGGAAGAGACCCAGTACTTC	CASSHGASGGEETQYF	-	TRBJ2-5	TRBV28	TRBD2
TGTGCCAGCAGCTTAGGGCGACAGGTCTACACTGAAGCTTTCTTT	CASSLGRQVYTEAFF	-	TRBJ1-1	TRBV11-2	-
TGCGCCAGCAGCCAAGAGGTTTTCACAGGAGATTCACCCCTCCACTTT	CASSQEVFTGDSPLHF	-	TRBJ1-6	TRBV4-3	-
TGCAGCGTCTCAGACAGGGGGCCCACCGGGGAGCTGTTTTTT	CSVSDRGPTGELFF	-	TRBJ2-2	TRBV29-1	TRBD1
TGTGCCAGCACCCTCGACAGCTACGAGCAGTACTTC	CASTLDSYEQYF	-	TRBJ2-7	TRBV5-6	-
TGTGCCAGCGGGACAGGGACCTACGAGCAGTACTTC	CASGTGTYEQYF	many	TRBJ2-7	TRBV28	TRBD1
TGTGCCAGCAGTTCCAAAAGGACAGGCCGGGGCACTGAAGCTTTCTTT	CASSSKRTGRGTEAFF	-	TRBJ1-1	TRBV28	TRBD1
TGCAGCGTTGGGACTAAAAACACCGGGGAGCTGTTTTTT	CSVGTKNTGELFF	few	TRBJ2-2	TRBV29-1	-
TGTGCCAGCAGTGTGGGACAGGGTCCCGAGCAGTACTTC	CASSVGQGPEQYF	-	TRBJ2-7	TRBV2	TRBD1
TGTGCCAGCTCACCACTCGAGACAGGGGCTAATTCACCCCTCCACTTT	CASSPLETGANSPLHF	-	TRBJ1-6	TRBV18	TRBD1
TGTGCCAGCAGCCCCCTCAGCACAGATACGCAGTATTTT	CASSPLSTDTQYF	-	TRBJ2-3	TRBV14	-
TGTGCCAGCAGCTTAGAGTACCGACAGCCCCAGCATTTT	CASSLEYRQPQHF	-	TRBJ1-5	TRBV7-2	-
TGTGCCATCGGTCGGGACAGGGGCACTGAAGCTTTCTTT	CAIGRDRGTEAFF	few	TRBJ1-1	TRBV10-3	TRBD1
TGTGCCAGCACCTCTAGGGGAGGATCCAACACTGAAGCTTTCTTT	CASTSRGGSNTEAFF	few	TRBJ1-1	TRBV2	-
TGCGCCAGCAGCTTGCGGGGGGCGAACACCGGGGAGCTGTTTTTT	CASSLRGANTGELFF	-	TRBJ2-2	TRBV5-1	TRBD2
TGCAGTGCGAGGGGGACAGCGCTCTCCTACGAGCAGTACTTC	CSARGTALSYEQYF	-	TRBJ2-7	TRBV20-1	TRBD1
TGCAGTGCTCCCAGGGGGACGAGGGATACGCAGTATTTT	CSAPRGTRDTQYF	-	TRBJ2-3	TRBV20-1	TRBD1
TGTGCCAGCAGCTTAGATCCAGCGGGGGGGTTCCAAGAGACCCAGTACTTC	CASSLDPAGGFQETQYF	few	TRBJ2-5	TRBV11-1	TRBD2
TGTGCCAGTCACACAGGGGCCAGTGGTGCTTACGAGCAGTACTTC	CASHTGASGAYEQYF	few	TRBJ2-7	TRBV27	TRBD1
TGTGCCAGCAGTTCTATCAGGAGAGCTAACTATGGCTACACCTTC	CASSSIRRANYGYTF	-	TRBJ1-2	TRBV6-5	-